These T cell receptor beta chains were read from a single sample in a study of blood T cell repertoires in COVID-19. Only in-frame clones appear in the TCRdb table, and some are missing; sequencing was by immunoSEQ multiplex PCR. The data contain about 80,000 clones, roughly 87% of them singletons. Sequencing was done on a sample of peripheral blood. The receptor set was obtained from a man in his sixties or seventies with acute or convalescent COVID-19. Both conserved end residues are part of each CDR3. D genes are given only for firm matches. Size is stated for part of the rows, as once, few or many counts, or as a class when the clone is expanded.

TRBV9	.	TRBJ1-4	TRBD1	CASSAHRGPNEKLFF	TGTGCCAGCAGCGCCCACAGGGGGCCCAATGAAAAACTGTTTTTT
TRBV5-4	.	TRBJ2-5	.	CASSLTGSGVEKETQYF	TGTGCCAGCAGCTTGACAGGGAGTGGGGTGGAGAAAGAGACCCAGTACTTC
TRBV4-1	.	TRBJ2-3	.	CASGRTGTLDTQYF	TGCGCCAGCGGAAGGACTGGAACATTGGATACGCAGTATTTT
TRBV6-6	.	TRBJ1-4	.	CASRPGGVTNEKLFF	TGTGCCAGCAGGCCTGGGGGGGTTACTAATGAAAAACTGTTTTTT
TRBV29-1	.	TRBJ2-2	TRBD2	CSVRGVATGELFF	TGCAGCGTTCGGGGGGTGGCCACCGGGGAGCTGTTTTTT
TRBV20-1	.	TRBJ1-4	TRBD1	CSASMTGGGKLFF	TGCAGTGCTAGTATGACAGGGGGAGGAAAACTGTTTTTT
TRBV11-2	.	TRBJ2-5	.	CASMSASLSLRETQYF	TGTGCCAGCATGTCCGCAAGCCTTTCTTTGAGAGAGACCCAGTACTTC
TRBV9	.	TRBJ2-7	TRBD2	CASSVAPSAGETYEQYF	TGTGCCAGCAGCGTAGCCCCCTCGGCGGGGGAGACCTACGAGCAGTACTTC
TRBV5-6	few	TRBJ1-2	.	CASSADRWSYGYTF	TGTGCCAGCAGCGCCGACCGATGGAGCTATGGCTACACCTTC
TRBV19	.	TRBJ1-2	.	CASSISDLTNYGYTF	TGTGCCAGTAGTATAAGTGACTTAACTAACTATGGCTACACCTTC
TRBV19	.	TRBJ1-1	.	CASSTAGGLNTEAFF	TGTGCCAGTAGTACCGCCGGCGGTTTGAACACTGAAGCTTTCTTT
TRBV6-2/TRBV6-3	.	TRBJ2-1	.	CASSRRQGSYNEQFF	TGTGCCAGCAGTCGAAGGCAGGGTTCATATAATGAGCAGTTCTTC
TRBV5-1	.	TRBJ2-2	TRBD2	CASSSVAGTGELFF	TGCGCCAGCAGCTCCGTAGCGGGGACCGGGGAGCTGTTTTTT
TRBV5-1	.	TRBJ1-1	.	CASSLQGSGTEAFF	TGCGCCAGCAGCTTGCAGGGTTCGGGCACTGAAGCTTTCTTT